The 14 T cell receptor beta chains in this list originate from one sample, sequenced in a study of Ad26.COV2.S vaccination and SARS-CoV-2 variants. The method was immunoSEQ multiplex PCR; TCRdb's version includes in-frame clones alone and lacks a portion of them. The table includes roughly 300,000 clones, 75% to 90% detected once. This sample's treatment: some 19 received Ad26.COV2.S at low or high dose, single or two shots; several received placebo; per-sample allocation not given. The investigators took samples on day 63 after the first vaccine or placebo injection. The specimen comprised peripheral blood, sampled in a trial of Ad26.COV2.S vaccine versus placebo. These receptors all stem from a person aged 18 to 59 who received the Ad26.COV2.S COVID-19 vaccine or a placebo.

V and J are TRBV2 and TRBJ2-1; TRBD2 aligns across 8 bases. CDR3 length: 16 residues. With 6 bases clipped from V and 4 bases from J, the junction kept 11 bases outside the gene matches. CDR1 SNHLY and CDR2 FYNNEI come from the germline V gene. CDR3 in amino acids: CASSPGGGLGYNEQFF. For the CDR3, the DNA is TGTGCCAGCAGCCCCGGGGGGGGGCTAGGGTACAATGAGCAGTTCTTC.

The J gene is TRBJ2-1, the V gene TRBV11-2; 10 positions match TRBD2. Germline lookup yields CDR1 SGHAT and CDR2 FQNNGV. The CDR3 length is 15 residues. V trimming: 6 bases; J trimming: 6 bases; junction bases outside the gene matches: 8. Written as DNA, the CDR3 is TGTGCCAGCAGACGACTAGCGGGCCGGGTCAATGAGCAGTTCTTC. This encodes CASRRLAGRVNEQFF.

The CDR3 loop is CASQGERANYGYTF. The CDR3 nucleotides read TGTGCCAGCCAAGGGGAAAGGGCTAACTATGGCTACACCTTC. V and J are TRBV25-1 and TRBJ1-2; tentative D call: TRBD1 (5 bases). The CDR3 length is 14 residues. V lost 8 bases, J lost 0 bases, and 13 bases lay in between. The germline V gene has CDR1 MGHDK and CDR2 SYGVNS.

This chain joins TRBV11-2 and TRBJ2-3, with 12 bases fitting TRBD2. CDR1 and CDR2 (germline): SGHAT, FQNNGV. The CDR3 runs 16 residues. V lost 5 bases to trimming and J lost 2 bases; unmatched junction nucleotides: 5. The CDR3 region has the DNA TGTGCCAGCAGCAGGGGACTAGCGGGCCTCACAGATACGCAGTATTTT. Amino acid sequence: CASSRGLAGLTDTQYF.

The J gene is TRBJ2-5, the V gene TRBV7-9, with D perhaps being TRBD1 or TRBD2 (6 bases each). Germline CDR1 SEHNR, CDR2 FQNEAQ (reference sequence). The CDR3 loop spans 14 amino acids. The V and J ends lost 1 base and 5 bases respectively, with 11 bases between them. The CDR3 sequence is CASSLGGAMETQYF. The CDR3 nucleotides read TGTGCCAGCAGCTTAGGGGGGGCGATGGAGACCCAGTACTTC.

This rearrangement joins TRBV14 to TRBJ2-7; 10 bases map to TRBD2. CDR3 length: 15 residues. The V gene end was trimmed by 3 bases and the J gene end by 6 bases; junction bases not matched to a gene: 8. Germline CDR1 SGHDN, CDR2 FVKESK. CDR3 DNA: TGTGCCAGCAGCCAGCGGCTAGCGGGAGAAGGCGAGCAGTACTTC. It translates to CASSQRLAGEGEQYF.

The rearrangement uses TRBV5-1 and TRBJ2-5; TRBD1 matches 11 bases. V lost 0 bases, J lost 1 base, and 2 bases stayed unmatched. The CDR3 covers 16 residues. The germline V gene has CDR1 SGHRS and CDR2 YFSETQ. The CDR3 protein is CASSLVGTGGQETQYF. CDR3 nucleotides: TGCGCCAGCAGCTTGGTTGGGACAGGGGGCCAAGAGACCCAGTACTTC.

DNA of the CDR3: TGCGCCAGCAGCTTTGTGGGGGAATCGCCCACCGGGGAGCTGTTTTTT. Its translation is CASSFVGESPTGELFF. The chain uses TRBV5-1 and TRBJ2-2; the D call may be TRBD1 or TRBD2 (5 bases each). The CDR3 is 16 residues long. V lost 2 bases, J lost 4 bases, and 15 bases lay in between. Germline CDR1 SGHRS, CDR2 YFSETQ.

The rearrangement links TRBV3-1 (or the pseudogene TRBV3-2) to TRBJ1-2; D not resolved. Germline CDR1 LGHDT, CDR2 YNNKEL (reference sequence). Trimming shortened V by 1 base and J by 5 bases, and 14 bases separated the two germline ends. This CDR3 has 15 amino acids. The CDR3 region has the DNA TGTGCCAGCAGCCAAGGGGCGGAGAGGCCTTATGGCTACACCTTC. The encoded protein is CASSQGAERPYGYTF.

V is TRBV7-2 and J is TRBJ1-2, with 7 bases aligning to TRBD1. There are 13 residues in the CDR3. J lost 10 bases, V lost 1 base, and 6 bases had no gene match. In germline, CDR1 is SGHTA, CDR2 FQGNSA. Written as DNA, the CDR3 is TGTGCCAGCAGCTTAGGAGGGGGCGAGGACTACACCTTC. It specifies CASSLGGGEDYTF.

V usage is TRBV5-8 and J usage is TRBJ2-1, with D perhaps TRBD2 (7 bases). V was pared by 4 bases and J by 6 bases, with 14 bases between. CDR3 length equals 14 residues. Per the germline V gene, CDR1 is SGHTS and CDR2 is YDEGEE. CDR3 loop: CASSIWGGLNEQFF. The CDR3 DNA reads as TGTGCCAGCAGCATTTGGGGGGGGCTCAATGAGCAGTTCTTC.

The chain uses TRBV28 and TRBJ2-3, with 11 bases identical to TRBD2. This CDR3 contains 16 residues. Germline lookup yields CDR1 MDHEN and CDR2 SYDVKM. With 11 bases clipped from V and 1 base from J, the junction kept 11 bases outside the gene matches. The CDR3 loop reads CASAGASGGRTDTQYF. CDR3 coding DNA: TGTGCCTCCGCGGGGGCTAGCGGGGGGCGCACAGATACGCAGTATTTT.

The table lists this clone with a few counts. This rearrangement joins TRBV7-2 to TRBJ2-7; tentatively, D is TRBD2 (5 bases). The CDR3 contains 13 residues. CDR1 and CDR2 (germline): SGHTA, FQGNSA. Trimming removed 3 bases from V and 3 bases from J, with 9 bases in between. In DNA, the CDR3 is TGTGCCAGCAGCTTTTCTACTAGCTACGAGCAGTACTTC. Protein sequence: CASSFSTSYEQYF.

This clone has just one count. The rearrangement joins TRBV5-1 to TRBJ2-5; TRBD1 matches at 12 bases. V was pared by 3 bases and J by 5 bases, with 5 bases of the junction left unmatched. CDR3 length equals 15 residues. In germline, CDR1 is SGHRS, CDR2 YFSETQ. CDR3 DNA: TGCGCCAGCAGCTGGGGACAGGGGGCTATCGAGACCCAGTACTTC. Residues: CASSWGQGAIETQYF.